This TCR beta chain was retrieved from a study of blood T cells in healthy people across ages. On the study more broadly: Template switching picked up about one barcoded beta molecule for each two T cells.

Germline V gene sequence: CDR1 MNHEY, CDR2 SMNVEV (reference sequence). CDR3 size: 14 residues. Trimming left V 5 bases short and J 6 bases short, with 14 bases between. Primed by a sample-barcoded 5' primer and a J-beta primer mix, a second PCR proceeded for roughly 6 to 12 cycles. MiXCR was run by TCRdb on the 5' RACE reads, yielding one entry per CDR3 protein. This sample carries about 1.8 million distinct CDR3 sequences, less than 50% of them seen once, and the ten largest clones take more than 2%. Each donor gave around 9.3 milliliters of peripheral blood. Concerning this clonotype: Its antigen is not known.

Regarding the study as a whole: Possibly confounding the expanded clonotype changes was the fact that donor CMV status was unknown.

The TCR comes from a woman in her forties in good health. This chain connects TRBV27 to TRBJ2-1; a weak D match, TRBD1 (6 bases). Sequencing used blood. This chain's CDR3 is CASSHQGHLNEQFF. The DNA of the CDR3 is TGTGCCAGCAGTCACCAGGGACACCTCAATGAGCAGTTCTTC.